The T cell receptor beta chain under discussion was sequenced for a study of T cell repertoires in cytomegalovirus infection. In this sample, this clonotype turned up a few times. TCRdb re-called the reads with MiXCR, one entry per CDR3 protein. This table holds about 360,000 distinct CDR3 sequences, less than 20% found once. Germline V CDR1 and CDR2: DFQATT, SNEGSKA (reference sequence). The CDR3 is 15 amino acids. Losses at the gene ends were 1 base for V and 0 bases for J; bases not matched to a gene: 3. Sequenced input: PBMCs. This chain uses TRBV20-1 with TRBJ1-5, with 7 bases that match TRBD1. This receptor was obtained from a human donor in good health (CMV status not recorded). Some clones in this sample may be carry-over from other donors' samples. The CDR3 region is CSARGGTDSNQPQHF. As DNA, the CDR3 is TGCAGTGCTAGAGGGGGGACAGATAGCAATCAGCCCCAGCATTTT.